The rows below give T cell receptor beta chains drawn from one sample of a study of Ad26.COV2.S vaccination and SARS-CoV-2 variants. Data came from immunoSEQ multiplex PCR; TCRdb stores just in-frame clones and leaves some out. This sample has approximately 360,000 clones, with 83% found just once. The sample was peripheral blood, taken in a trial of Ad26.COV2.S vaccine versus placebo. These receptors originate from a person aged 18 to 65 who received the Ad26.COV2.S COVID-19 vaccine or a placebo. Both conserved end residues are part of each CDR3. The D gene is left open where the match is weak. Clone size is not always given. Where it is, it says once, few, many or a class for expanded clones.

V	D	J	size	DNA	CDR3
TRBV5-1	TRBD1	TRBJ2-7	.	TGCGCCTGCGCGGAAGGGGGCGAGAATAACGAGCAGTACTTC	CACAEGGENNEQYF
TRBV18	.	TRBJ1-3	.	TGTGCCAGCTTCGTACAGGGAGTCTCTGGAAACACCATATATTTT	CASFVQGVSGNTIYF
TRBV18	TRBD2	TRBJ2-7	.	TGTGCCAGCTCACCAACCCCCGGGGGGGCCTACGAGCAGTACTTC	CASSPTPGGAYEQYF
TRBV19	.	TRBJ1-5	.	TGTGCCAGTAGTATCGGGAGGGGAGGCCAGCCCCAGCATTTT	CASSIGRGGQPQHF
TRBV18	.	TRBJ2-5	.	TGTGCCAGCTCACCTGACGGAACCCAGTACTTC	CASSPDGTQYF
TRBV27	.	TRBJ1-6	.	TGTGCCAGCAGTCTGCGGACTGCTTTCATCGGGAATTCACCCCTCCACTTT	CASSLRTAFIGNSPLHF
TRBV3-1/TRBV3-2	.	TRBJ1-2	.	TGTGCCAGCAGCCAAGTCAGTTATGGCTACACCTTC	CASSQVSYGYTF
TRBV7-6	TRBD2	TRBJ2-3	.	TGTGCCAGCAGCTTAGACGGGACTAGCATTGATACGCAGTATTTT	CASSLDGTSIDTQYF
TRBV2	.	TRBJ2-7	.	TGTGCCAGCAGTGAAGCGCTTCGGCTGGGGGCATCCTACGAGCAGTACTTC	CASSEALRLGASYEQYF
TRBV5-1	TRBD2	TRBJ2-2	once	TGCGCCAGCAGCTTGGTTCGAATTGCGGGGGGACCTACGAACACCGGGGAGCTGTTTTTT	CASSLVRIAGGPTNTGELFF
TRBV7-9	TRBD1	TRBJ1-3	few	TGTGCCAGCAGCCGTACAGGGGGCTCTGGAAACACCATATATTTT	CASSRTGGSGNTIYF
TRBV11-3	.	TRBJ2-5	.	TGTGCCAGCAGCGCTACGGGGTCCCAAGAGACCCAGTACTTC	CASSATGSQETQYF
TRBV27	.	TRBJ2-7	.	TGTGCCAGCAGTTTAGGGCTAATCGAGCAGTACTTC	CASSLGLIEQYF
TRBV12-3/TRBV12-4	.	TRBJ2-5	.	TGTGCCAGCAGCCCGGACAAAAAGACCCAGTACTTC	CASSPDKKTQYF
TRBV30	.	TRBJ2-3	.	TGTGCCTGGAGAATAAAAGAAACAGATACGCAGTATTTT	CAWRIKETDTQYF
TRBV4-3	.	TRBJ2-7	.	TGCGCCAGCAGCCAAGTGTTCGGGGCCCCCTACGAGCAGTACTTC	CASSQVFGAPYEQYF
TRBV14	TRBD2	TRBJ2-7	.	TGTGCCAGCAGCCAAGATTATGGACTAGCGGGAGGTCCCGAGCAGTACTTC	CASSQDYGLAGGPEQYF
TRBV6-2/TRBV6-3	TRBD2	TRBJ2-1	few	TGTGCCAGCAGCACCCCCCGGGCCCCTCTAGCGGGAGGTGACAATGAGCAGTTCTTC	CASSTPRAPLAGGDNEQFF
TRBV19	.	TRBJ1-4	few	TGTGCCAGTAGTTACGACAGGAGCGACGAAAAACTGTTTTTT	CASSYDRSDEKLFF
TRBV24-1	.	TRBJ2-1	.	TGTGCCACCAGTGATTACTTAACGATGGTACAGTTCTTC	CATSDYLTMVQFF
TRBV6-5	.	TRBJ2-5	.	TGTGCCGGACAACCGGAGGGCGAGGAAGAGACCCAGTACTTC	CAGQPEGEEETQYF
TRBV10-3	TRBD2	TRBJ2-3	.	TGTGCCAGCGGGAGGGCCGACGCAGATACGCAGTATTTT	CASGRADADTQYF
TRBV4-1	TRBD1	TRBJ1-1	few	TGCGCCAGCAGCCAAGATGGACAGGGCGGAGAAGCTTTCTTT	CASSQDGQGGEAFF
TRBV5-1	TRBD2	TRBJ2-3	.	TGCGCCAGCAGCTCCTACCTAAGACTAGCGGGATTGTCAGATACGCAGTATTTT	CASSSYLRLAGLSDTQYF
TRBV5-1	TRBD1	TRBJ1-1	.	TGCGCCAGCAGCTCCGGACAGGGGGCGACTGAAGCTTTCTTT	CASSSGQGATEAFF
TRBV12-3/TRBV12-4	.	TRBJ1-1	.	TGTGCCAGCAGTCCCGGCTACGCTGAAGCTTTCTTT	CASSPGYAEAFF
TRBV28	.	TRBJ1-1	.	TGTGCCAGCAGTTTAGGAGGGCTGAAGAACACTGAAGCTTTCTTT	CASSLGGLKNTEAFF
TRBV3-1/TRBV3-2	.	TRBJ1-4	.	TGTGCCAGCAGCCAAGACATGATGGGAGGCGAAAAACTGTTTTTT	CASSQDMMGGEKLFF
TRBV10-1	TRBD1	TRBJ1-2	.	TGCGCCAGCTACCGGGACAGGGAGGGCTACACCTTC	CASYRDREGYTF
TRBV5-4	TRBD2	TRBJ2-3	.	TGTGCCAGCAGCTTTAGGCGCGGGGGTAGCACAGATACGCAGTATTTT	CASSFRRGGSTDTQYF
TRBV7-7	TRBD2	TRBJ2-1	.	TGTGCCAGCAGCGCAGGACTAGCGGGCCGACCGGACAATGAGCAGTTCTTC	CASSAGLAGRPDNEQFF
TRBV6-5	.	TRBJ2-7	.	TGTGCCAGCACCCGAAGAGAAGGGGGAGGAGGGCAGTACTTC	CASTRREGGGGQYF
TRBV19	.	TRBJ2-2	.	TGTGCCGGCTTAACAACGGCAACCGGGGAGCTGTTTTTT	CAGLTTATGELFF
TRBV4-3	.	TRBJ2-7	once	TGCGCCAGCAGCCAAGAATTGATTAGCTCCTACGAGCAGTACTTC	CASSQELISSYEQYF
TRBV18	.	TRBJ2-7	.	TGTGCCAGCTCACAGCCGACAGGAATCTCCTACGAGCAGTACTTC	CASSQPTGISYEQYF
TRBV4-2	.	TRBJ2-5	.	TGTGCCAGCAGCCAAGTAGTAGGAAAGGAGACCCAGTACTTC	CASSQVVGKETQYF
TRBV18	.	TRBJ2-7	.	TGTGCCAGCTCACCACTCGGACTCCTCGGGACCTACGAGCAGTACTTC	CASSPLGLLGTYEQYF
TRBV6-1	TRBD2	TRBJ2-7	few	TGTGCCAGCAGTGAGACTAGCGGGAGCTCCTACGAGCAGTACTTC	CASSETSGSSYEQYF
TRBV19	.	TRBJ1-1	.	TGTGCCAGTAGTCCCTGGCAGATTAACACTGAAGCTTTCTTT	CASSPWQINTEAFF
TRBV6-5	.	TRBJ1-2	.	TGTGCCAGCAGTTATGGCAGTATTGGCTATGGCTACACCTTC	CASSYGSIGYGYTF
TRBV7-3	TRBD2	TRBJ2-7	.	TGTGCCAGCAGCCCGGTAGGCGGGAGGGCCTACGAGCAGTACTTC	CASSPVGGRAYEQYF
TRBV6-2/TRBV6-3	.	TRBJ1-4	few	TGTGCCAGCAGTCGTATCCTCCTGCCGGGACTAAATGAAAAACTGTTTTTT	CASSRILLPGLNEKLFF
TRBV7-4	.	TRBJ2-7	few	TGTGCCAGCAGCTTACGGCTGCCCCGCTACGAGCAGTACTTC	CASSLRLPRYEQYF
TRBV27	.	TRBJ2-6	.	TGTGCCAGCAGTTCGCGGACCGCACCTGGGGCCAACGTCCTGACTTTC	CASSSRTAPGANVLTF
TRBV7-2	.	TRBJ2-7	.	TGTGCCAGCAGTTTCCGGGGGCGGGGGATTTACGAGCAGTACTTC	CASSFRGRGIYEQYF
TRBV2	TRBD1	TRBJ1-5	.	TGTGCCAGCAGTTCGGGACAGGTTGTCGGTAACAATCAGCCCCAGCATTTT	CASSSGQVVGNNQPQHF
TRBV7-3	.	TRBJ2-3	.	TGTGCCAGCAGTTCTGGTACTGGGGGGATCACAGATACGCAGTATTTT	CASSSGTGGITDTQYF
TRBV7-8	.	TRBJ2-3	.	TGTGCCAGCAGCTTGGCTAGGCCAGATACGCAGTATTTT	CASSLARPDTQYF
TRBV5-1	.	TRBJ2-1	.	TGCGCCAGCAGCTTGGATCCCCTAGACAATGAGCAGTTCTTC	CASSLDPLDNEQFF
TRBV4-3	TRBD2	TRBJ2-1	.	TGCGCCAGCAGCCAAGAGGTACTAGCGGGGGGGCCTGGTGAGCAGTTCTTC	CASSQEVLAGGPGEQFF
TRBV2	.	TRBJ1-1	few	TGTGCCAGCAGTGAGGTGGAAGGTGGGGCGGCTTTCTTT	CASSEVEGGAAFF
TRBV4-1	.	TRBJ1-1	few	TGCGCCAGCAGCCAAGTCGACGGGAACACTGAAGCTTTCTTT	CASSQVDGNTEAFF